This T cell receptor (beta chain) is from a study of blood T cell repertoires in COVID-19. About the research overall: PBMCs, B-cell-depleted T cells, or T cells were the source of the cDNA or gDNA that made up the material.

Participant age was about 18 to 100 years, and participants resided in fewer than 30 US areas. Clinical history as reported by participants underpinned cohort assignment. Profiling relied on immunoSEQ multiplex PCR, and the TCRdb table lists in-frame clones only, not all of them. The sample yields 230,000 or so clones, approximately 90% seen once. V was clipped by 3 bases and J by 4 bases, with 9 bases between them. The CDR3 runs 13 residues. The V gene is TRBV12-3 or TRBV12-4, the J gene TRBJ1-2; tentatively, D is TRBD1 (5 bases). Sequenced input: PBMCs or T cells enriched from blood (not recorded which). The sequence was collected from a woman aged 30 to 39 who had recovered from COVID-19. The CDR3 reads CASSFRQGYGYTF. CDR3 nucleotides: TGTGCCAGCAGTTTTAGGCAGGGCTATGGCTACACCTTC.